These T cell receptor beta chains were read from a single sample in a study of blood T cell repertoires in COVID-19. The repertoire was sequenced with immunoSEQ multiplex PCR; TCRdb's copy has only in-frame clones and lacks some. The repertoire holds tens of thousands of clones, with 85% to 90% as singletons. Sequencing used peripheral blood. The receptors derive from a man between 70 and 80 years old with acute or convalescent COVID-19. Each CDR3 is given with its conserved first and last residue. The D gene is left open where the match is weak. Only some rows state a clone size, as once, few, many or a class for expanded clones.

d_gene	v_gene	j_gene	abundance	CDR3nt	CDR3aa
-	TRBV5-4	TRBJ2-2	-	TGTGCCAGCAAGGACTATGCCGGGGAGCTGTTTTTT	CASKDYAGELFF
-	TRBV11-2	TRBJ1-4	once	TGTGCCAGCAGCCACCGGGGGATTAATGAAAAACTGTTTTTT	CASSHRGINEKLFF
TRBD1	TRBV28	TRBJ1-4	-	TGTGCCAGCAGACGATCCGGGACAGGGGATGAAAAACTGTTTTTT	CASRRSGTGDEKLFF
TRBD2	TRBV15	TRBJ2-1	-	TGTGCCACCAGCAGAGATCTAGCGGGATTGCAAGACAATGAGCAGTTCTTC	CATSRDLAGLQDNEQFF
TRBD1	TRBV25-1	TRBJ1-6	-	TGTGCCAGCAGTGATAAAGGGACAGGGGAATCACCCCTCCACTTT	CASSDKGTGESPLHF
-	TRBV28	TRBJ2-5	-	TGTGCCAGCAGTTTCTCCCAAGAGACCCAGTACTTC	CASSFSQETQYF
-	TRBV9	TRBJ1-6	-	TGTGCCAGCAGCCCGGGTCGGAGCTCCTATAATTCACCCCTCCACTTT	CASSPGRSSYNSPLHF
-	TRBV4-3	TRBJ1-4	-	TGCGCCTCCAGCCCCATCCGAGCTAATGAAAAACTGTTTTTT	CASSPIRANEKLFF
-	TRBV5-1	TRBJ1-4	-	TGCGCCAGCAGCTCGGAGGGGCTAGGGGAAAAACTGTTTTTT	CASSSEGLGEKLFF
-	TRBV15	TRBJ1-1	-	TGTGCCACCAGCAGAGACCAGTTGCAGAACACTGAAGCTTTCTTT	CATSRDQLQNTEAFF
-	TRBV29-1	TRBJ1-1	-	TGCAGCGGAACTGGACACCTCAACACTGAAGCTTTCTTT	CSGTGHLNTEAFF
-	TRBV7-2	TRBJ1-2	-	TGTGCCAGCAGCTTAGGGGTGGGGCCAAATGGCTACACCTTC	CASSLGVGPNGYTF
-	TRBV12-3/TRBV12-4	TRBJ1-1	-	TGTGCCAGCAAAGAGCAGGAGAACACTGAAGCTTTCTTT	CASKEQENTEAFF
-	TRBV7-6	TRBJ1-5	-	TGTGCCAGCAGCTTAGCCAGGGGTGGCAATCAGCCCCAGCATTTT	CASSLARGGNQPQHF
TRBD2	TRBV7-2	TRBJ2-5	-	TGTGCCAGCAGCTTAGTAGGGGGCGGGGGGGCGCGCGAGACCCAGTACTTC	CASSLVGGGGARETQYF
TRBD2	TRBV12-3/TRBV12-4	TRBJ2-7	-	TGTGCCAGCAGTTTACCGGGAGGACGCGAGCAGTACTTC	CASSLPGGREQYF
TRBD1	TRBV4-3	TRBJ1-6	-	TGCGCCAGCAGCCAAGATTGGACAGGGAATTCACCCCTCCACTTT	CASSQDWTGNSPLHF
TRBD1	TRBV19	TRBJ1-5	-	TGTGCCAGTAGTTCCCGACAGGGGGCTAAACAGCCCCAGCATTTT	CASSSRQGAKQPQHF